Listed below are T cell receptor beta chains from one sample, sequenced in a study of Ad26.COV2.S vaccination and SARS-CoV-2 variants. Measured with immunoSEQ multiplex PCR; TCRdb has only the in-frame clones, and not every one. The data show nearly 400,000 clones, approximately 91% seen once. The sample consisted of peripheral blood, taken in a trial of Ad26.COV2.S vaccine versus placebo. The source of these receptors is a person between 18 and 65 years old who received the Ad26.COV2.S COVID-19 vaccine or a placebo. CDR3s include the opening cysteine and the closing phenylalanine or tryptophan. D genes are given only for firm matches. Expanded clones get a size class; other rows say once, few or many, or leave the size out.

d_call j_call v_call clone_size cdr3_nt cdr3_aa
- TRBJ2-1 TRBV29-1 - TGCAGCGTTGCTTTCTCAAGCTCCTACAATGAGCAGTTCTTC CSVAFSSSYNEQFF
- TRBJ1-2 TRBV7-3 once TGTGCCAGCAGCCCCCACGGGGAAGCAGTGGATGGCTACACCTTC CASSPHGEAVDGYTF
- TRBJ1-2 TRBV28 - TGTGCCAGCAGTTTCGGCCTGGGGCGAGGCTATGGCTACACCTTC CASSFGLGRGYGYTF
- TRBJ1-4 TRBV28 - TGTGCCAGCAGCGATGGGGGGCGCAGTGAAAAACTGTTTTTT CASSDGGRSEKLFF
- TRBJ1-5 TRBV19 - TGTGCCAGTAGTAATCAGGAACTCTTCAATCAGCCCCAGCATTTT CASSNQELFNQPQHF
TRBD1 TRBJ1-2 TRBV14 - TGTGCCAGCAGCCCGGGACAGATGGTTGGCTACACCTTC CASSPGQMVGYTF
- TRBJ1-4 TRBV3-1/TRBV3-2 once TGTGCCAGCAGAGGCCAGCCCGGTGGGAAACTGTTTTTT CASRGQPGGKLFF
- TRBJ2-5 TRBV29-1 - TGCAGCGTTAGACCCGGGGAGACCCAGTACTTC CSVRPGETQYF
- TRBJ1-2 TRBV7-2 - TGTGCCAGCAGCTTAATAGTCGGCAACTATGGCTACACCTTC CASSLIVGNYGYTF
TRBD1 TRBJ1-4 TRBV30 - TGTGCCTGGAGTGTAAACAGGGGGCGCGAACTGTTTTTT CAWSVNRGRELFF
- TRBJ2-1 TRBV11-3 - TGTGCCAGCAGCTTGGGCCTAGACTACAATGAGCAGTTCTTC CASSLGLDYNEQFF
TRBD2 TRBJ2-2 TRBV7-3 - TGTGCCAGCAGCTTCACTAGCGGGAGTGGCGGGGAGCTGTTTTTT CASSFTSGSGGELFF
TRBD2 TRBJ2-1 TRBV29-1 - TGCAGCGTAGGGACTAGGCCTTACAATGAGCAGTTCTTC CSVGTRPYNEQFF
- TRBJ2-3 TRBV6-5 - TGTGCCCTGGCGGGCCCCACAGATACGCAGTATTTT CALAGPTDTQYF
- TRBJ1-1 TRBV27 - TGTGCCAGCAGTTTATTCAGGGGAGACACTGAAGCTTTCTTT CASSLFRGDTEAFF
- TRBJ2-4 TRBV5-4 - TGTGCCAGCAGCAAAGGGGACGTAAACATTCAGTACTTC CASSKGDVNIQYF
TRBD2 TRBJ2-1 TRBV7-9 - TGTGCCAGCAGCTTAGCGGGAGGGTTCGCCTACAATGAGCAGTTCTTC CASSLAGGFAYNEQFF
- TRBJ2-2 TRBV10-1 - TGCGCCAGCAGTGAGAACACCGGGGAGCTGTTTTTT CASSENTGELFF
- TRBJ1-2 TRBV5-1 - TGCGCCAGCAGCTTGACAGGTCGTGCCTATGGCTACACCTTC CASSLTGRAYGYTF
TRBD2 TRBJ2-2 TRBV7-9 few TGTGCCAGCAGCCCCGCCCCTAGCGGGGGAAACACCGGGGAGCTGTTTTTT CASSPAPSGGNTGELFF
TRBD1 TRBJ2-7 TRBV3-1/TRBV3-2 - TGTGCCAGCAGCCGACAGGGGACATCCTACGAGCAGTACTTC CASSRQGTSYEQYF
- TRBJ1-3 TRBV28 - TGTGCCAGCAGGGGCGGGGGATCTGGAAACACCATATATTTT CASRGGGSGNTIYF
- TRBJ2-1 TRBV4-1 - TGCGCCAGCAGCCAAGACTGGGCGCCACCACCCAAGAATGAGCAGTTCTTC CASSQDWAPPPKNEQFF
TRBD2 TRBJ2-1 TRBV15 - TGTGCCACCAGCAGAGGTAGCGGGCTCAACAATGAGCAGTTCTTC CATSRGSGLNNEQFF
TRBD2 TRBJ2-7 TRBV10-3 - TGTGCCATCAGTGAAGGGCGGGAGGGCTACGAGCAGTACTTC CAISEGREGYEQYF